The clone carrying this T cell receptor (beta chain) appeared once. Antigen specificity is unknown. The CDR3 is 15 amino acids. From germline, CDR1 is SNHLY and CDR2 FYNNEI. Trimming left V 1 base short and J 2 bases short, with 12 bases between. The sample comes from a study of shared clonotypes between healthy human individuals. Points from the study as a whole: Larger estimated richness was generally seen in naive subsets than in memory subsets. Generation probability values for non-shared clonotypes were lower than those for clonotypes shared by all four donors.

Data came from immunoSEQ multiplex PCR; TCRdb stores just in-frame clones and leaves some out. This table holds 2 million to 2.5 million clones, 93% found once. Sequenced material: naive CD4+ T cells from PBMCs. Subset defined: CD45RA+ positively selected. The chain employs TRBV2 and TRBJ2-7; possibly TRBD1 for D (6 bases). This clonotype was obtained from a man younger than 30 in good health. Some clones in this sample may be carry-over from other donors' samples. The CDR3 sequence is CASSEGVQGPYEQYF. DNA of the CDR3: TGTGCCAGCAGTGAAGGGGTACAGGGCCCCTACGAGCAGTACTTC.